Detailed here is one TCR beta chain. These data are taken from a study of Ad26.COV2.S vaccination and SARS-CoV-2 variants. Looking at the study overall: The COV1001 Ad26.COV2.S trial arm included the donor. In the study, Ad26.COV2.S was injected intramuscularly once, or twice 56 days apart.

V gave up 5 bases and J gave up 6 bases, with 16 bases separating them. CDR3 length: 14 amino acids. The germline CDR1 and CDR2 sequences are SEHNR and FQNEAQ (reference sequence). Libraries were prepared by immunoSEQ multiplex PCR; TCRdb keeps only in-frame clonotypes and omits some of them. This sample has about 440,000 clones, with 90% found just once. Specified treatment: roughly 20 received Ad26.COV2.S at low or high dose, single or two shots; about 5 received placebo; per-sample allocation not given. Repertoires come from day 63 after the first vaccine or placebo injection. Donor was an adult aged 18-55 years in Boston. An Ad26 vector expressing Wuhan-strain SARS-CoV-2 spike served as the vaccine.

The clonotype comes from a person between 18 and 60 years old who received the Ad26.COV2.S COVID-19 vaccine or a placebo. The chain joins TRBV7-9 to TRBJ1-2; weak D call: TRBD1 (5 bases). This material consisted of peripheral blood, taken in a trial of Ad26.COV2.S vaccine versus placebo. In DNA form, the CDR3 reads TGTGCCAGCAGCGGATCCGGGACCAGAGATGGCTACACCTTC. It codes for CASSGSGTRDGYTF.